A single sample is the source of the 10 T cell receptor beta chains below, sequenced in a study of radiation and T cells in renal cell carcinoma. Clones were read by immunoSEQ multiplex PCR, and TCRdb kept only the in-frame ones, dropping some. This table holds roughly 170,000 clones, roughly nine tenths found once. Time point of the sample: blood 4 weeks post-SBRT, at nephrectomy. Regarding treatment: 15 Gy SBRT to primary tumor, nephrectomy 4 weeks later. The sample consisted of blood, taken from a patient whose treatment included radiotherapy and nephrectomy. These receptor sequences come from a woman between 50 and 59 years old with renal cell carcinoma.

V gene TRBV5-1 combines with J gene TRBJ2-3, with unresolved D. Germline values: CDR1 SGHRS, CDR2 YFSETQ. V dropped 2 bases and J dropped 0 bases, with 10 bases sitting between them. CDR3 length: 15 residues. The CDR3 spells CASSFLGLSTDTQYF. In nucleotides, the CDR3 is TGCGCCAGCAGCTTCCTGGGTCTTAGCACAGATACGCAGTATTTT. Filled out from reference TRBV5-1 and TRBJ2-3, the complete variable domain reads KAGVTQTPRYLIKTRGQQVTLSCSPISGHRSVSWYQQTPGQGLQFLFEYFSETQRNKGNFPGRFSGRQFSNSRSEMNVSTLELGDSALYLCASSFLGLSTDTQYFGPGTRLTVL.

This chain connects TRBV5-6 to TRBJ2-7, with 7 bases fitting TRBD1. The CDR3 is made up of 17 amino acids. Looked up from germline, CDR1 is SGHDT and CDR2 is YYEEEE. The V and J ends lost 2 bases and 0 bases, in that order; junction bases with no gene match: 11. The CDR3 nucleotides read TGTGCCAGCAGCTTTGGCCCCGGACAGGTTTCCTCCTACGAGCAGTACTTC. It yields the protein CASSFGPGQVSSYEQYF. The full variable domain, with the rest looked up from reference TRBV5-6 and TRBJ2-7, is DAGVTQSPTHLIKTRGQQVTLRCSPKSGHDTVSWYQQALGQGPQFIFQYYEEEERQRGNFPDRFSGHQFPNYSSELNVNALLLGDSALYLCASSFGPGQVSSYEQYFGPGTRLTVT.

The rearrangement joins TRBV11-2 to TRBJ2-7; D is perhaps TRBD1 or TRBD2 (5 bases each). V shed 1 base and J shed 7 bases, with 17 bases lying between them. Germline V lookup: CDR1 SGHAT, CDR2 FQNNGV. The CDR3 is made up of 15 amino acids. The CDR3 is CASSLGPTGGSEQYF. DNA of the CDR3: TGTGCCAGCAGCTTAGGTCCGACTGGGGGAAGTGAGCAGTACTTC.

The chain combines TRBV5-5 with TRBJ2-5; 11 bases map to TRBD2. Germline V gene sequence: CDR1 SGHKS, CDR2 YYEKEE (reference sequence). The CDR3 is made up of 16 amino acids. V lost 4 bases and J lost 2; bases outside the gene matches: 7. CDR3 DNA sequence: TGTGCCAGCAGCGCCCGACTAGCGGGGATACAAGAGACCCAGTACTTC. Translation gives CASSARLAGIQETQYF.

This clone appeared once. This chain connects TRBV19 to TRBJ2-5; D is ambiguous. The V end lost 3 bases, the J end lost 5 bases, and 4 bases lay between the germline ends. The CDR3 runs 11 residues. Per germline, CDR1 LNHDA and CDR2 SQIVND (reference sequence). The CDR3 spells CASSIYETQYF. The CDR3 region has the DNA TGTGCCAGTAGTATTTACGAGACCCAGTACTTC.

The chain is built from TRBV4-2 and TRBJ1-2; D not certain. The V gene lost 1 base and the J gene lost 2 bases, with 8 bases spanning the gap. CDR3 size: 14 residues. The germline gives CDR1 LGHNA, CDR2 YNFKEQ. The CDR3 nucleotides read TGTGCCAGCAGCCAAGGACACGACAACTATGGCTACACCTTC. This translates into CASSQGHDNYGYTF.

The chain uses TRBV5-1 and TRBJ2-3; D might be TRBD1 (5 bases). This CDR3 region has 15 residues. The V end lost 7 bases, the J end lost 4 bases, and 19 bases lay between the germline ends. Germline lookup yields CDR1 SGHRS and CDR2 YFSETQ. This CDR3 reads CASHLQAGRPDTQYF. The DNA for the CDR3 is TGCGCCAGCCACCTACAGGCAGGACGGCCAGATACGCAGTATTTT.

The CDR3 reads CASRRPRCQLRGYGYTF. In nucleotides, the CDR3 is TGCGCCAGCCGTCGGCCAAGGTGTCAGCTCCGGGGCTATGGCTACACCTTC. This chain connects TRBV5-1 to TRBJ1-2, with D unresolved. The CDR3 length is 17 residues. Trimming left V 7 bases short and J 4 bases short, with 26 bases between. CDR1 SGHRS and CDR2 YFSETQ come from the germline V gene.

This chain uses TRBV9 with TRBJ1-5; no reliable D call. Germline CDR1 and CDR2: SGDLS and YYNGEE. The CDR3 spans 15 residues. Trimming shortened V by 3 bases and J by 0 bases, and 10 bases separated the two germline ends. CDR3 residues: CASSGLGDSNQPQHF. The CDR3 bases are TGTGCCAGCAGCGGACTAGGTGATAGCAATCAGCCCCAGCATTTT.

This clone was picked up a small number of times. The V gene is TRBV4-1, the J gene TRBJ2-1, with 11 bases identical to TRBD2. Losses at the gene ends were 4 bases for V and 1 base for J; bases not matched to a gene: 3. From germline, CDR1 is MGHRA and CDR2 YSYEKL. This CDR3 spans 16 amino acids. The CDR3 here is CASSPRLAGSYNEQFF. CDR3 in DNA: TGCGCCAGCAGCCCGCGACTAGCGGGGTCCTACAATGAGCAGTTCTTC.